This TCR beta chain is drawn from a study of cytomegalovirus exposure and HLA in healthy donors. Amplification used 60 Vbeta primers and 13 Jbeta primers. Per the study methods: Unique TCR beta chains totaled about 78 million in a later count, with approximately 11 million of them shared. Method: immunoSEQ multiplex PCR; TCRdb's copy keeps in-frame clones and lacks some. The DNA was the basis for D and trimming; V, J and clone size are from that table. The sample yields under 150,000 clones, 82% seen once. This clone was detected only a few times. Its target is unknown. Overall study findings and caveats: V- and J-gene trimming in TCR beta was tied to a missense DCLRE1C variant by an analysis performed later.

What was sequenced was PBMCs. The clonotype originates from a male donor in good health and CMV-seronegative.

The CDR3 DNA sequence: TGTGCCAGCAGCCGCTCCGGGGAAGGCTATGGCTACACCTTC. Translating it yields CASSRSGEGYGYTF. The rearrangement joins TRBV7-9 to TRBJ1-2, with D hard to call. The V gene lost 5 bases and the J gene lost 4 bases, with 14 bases spanning the gap. There are 14 residues in the CDR3. In germline, CDR1 is SEHNR, CDR2 FQNEAQ (reference sequence).